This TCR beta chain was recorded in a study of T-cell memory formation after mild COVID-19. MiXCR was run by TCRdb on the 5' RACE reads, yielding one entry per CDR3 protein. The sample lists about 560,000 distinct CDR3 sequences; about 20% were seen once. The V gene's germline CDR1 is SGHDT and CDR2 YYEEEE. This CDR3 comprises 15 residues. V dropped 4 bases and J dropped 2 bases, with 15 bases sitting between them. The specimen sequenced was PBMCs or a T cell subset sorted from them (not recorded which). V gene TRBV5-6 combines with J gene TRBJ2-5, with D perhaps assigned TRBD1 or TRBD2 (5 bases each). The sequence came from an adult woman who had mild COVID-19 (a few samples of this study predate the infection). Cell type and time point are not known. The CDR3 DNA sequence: TGTGCCAGCAGCCCCATGGGGGAGACTCAAGAGACCCAGTACTTC. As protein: CASSPMGETQETQYF.